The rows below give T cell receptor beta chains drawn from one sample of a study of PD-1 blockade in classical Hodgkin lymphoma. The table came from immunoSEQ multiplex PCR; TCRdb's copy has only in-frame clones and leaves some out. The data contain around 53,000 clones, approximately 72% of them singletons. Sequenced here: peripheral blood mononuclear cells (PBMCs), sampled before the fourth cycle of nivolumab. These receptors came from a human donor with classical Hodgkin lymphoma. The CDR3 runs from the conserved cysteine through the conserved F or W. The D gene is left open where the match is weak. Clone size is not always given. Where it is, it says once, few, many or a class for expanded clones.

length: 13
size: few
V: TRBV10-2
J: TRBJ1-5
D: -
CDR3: CASSEGSRQPQHF
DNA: TGCGCCAGCAGTGAGGGGTCTAGGCAGCCCCAGCATTTT

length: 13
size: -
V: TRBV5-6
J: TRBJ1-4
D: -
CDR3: CASSSRDAEKLFF
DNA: TGTGCCAGCAGTTCCCGGGACGCTGAAAAACTGTTTTTT

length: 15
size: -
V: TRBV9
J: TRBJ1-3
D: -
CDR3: CASSSGVIGGNTIYF
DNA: TGTGCCAGCAGCTCGGGGGTGATCGGTGGAAACACCATATATTTT

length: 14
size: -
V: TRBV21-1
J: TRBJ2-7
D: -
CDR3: CASSSGTDSYEQYF
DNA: TGTGCCAGCAGCTCCGGGACGGACTCCTACGAGCAGTACTTC

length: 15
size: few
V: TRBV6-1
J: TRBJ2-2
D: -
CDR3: CASSLRAANTGELFF
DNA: TGTGCCAGCAGTTTGCGGGCGGCGAACACCGGGGAGCTGTTTTTT

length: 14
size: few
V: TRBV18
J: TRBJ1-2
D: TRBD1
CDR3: CASSPGTAVYGYTF
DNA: TGTGCCAGCTCACCCGGGACAGCCGTCTATGGCTACACCTTC

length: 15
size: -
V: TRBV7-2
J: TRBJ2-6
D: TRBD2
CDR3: CASSPGGAGANVLTF
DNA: TGTGCCAGCAGCCCCGGGGGGGCTGGGGCCAACGTCCTGACTTTC

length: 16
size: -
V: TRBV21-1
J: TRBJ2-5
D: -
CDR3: CASSKFSPSKEETQYF
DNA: TGTGCCAGCAGCAAATTTTCCCCCTCGAAAGAAGAGACCCAGTACTTC

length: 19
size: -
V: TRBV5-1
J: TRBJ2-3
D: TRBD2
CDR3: CASSPRGFSGSLGTDTQYF
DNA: TGCGCCAGCAGCCCCCGAGGGTTTAGCGGGAGCCTCGGGACAGATACGCAGTATTTT

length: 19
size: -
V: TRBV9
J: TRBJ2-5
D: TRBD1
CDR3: CASSVGTPTGGGFQETQYF
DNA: TGTGCCAGCAGCGTAGGAACCCCTACAGGGGGCGGGTTCCAAGAGACCCAGTACTTC

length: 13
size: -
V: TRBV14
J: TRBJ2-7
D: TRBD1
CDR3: CASSHGRGYEQYF
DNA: TGTGCCAGCAGCCATGGCAGGGGGTACGAGCAGTACTTC

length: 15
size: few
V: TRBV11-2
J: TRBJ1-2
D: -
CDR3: CASSVYHGQNYGYTF
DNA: TGTGCCAGCAGCGTATACCATGGACAGAACTATGGCTACACCTTC